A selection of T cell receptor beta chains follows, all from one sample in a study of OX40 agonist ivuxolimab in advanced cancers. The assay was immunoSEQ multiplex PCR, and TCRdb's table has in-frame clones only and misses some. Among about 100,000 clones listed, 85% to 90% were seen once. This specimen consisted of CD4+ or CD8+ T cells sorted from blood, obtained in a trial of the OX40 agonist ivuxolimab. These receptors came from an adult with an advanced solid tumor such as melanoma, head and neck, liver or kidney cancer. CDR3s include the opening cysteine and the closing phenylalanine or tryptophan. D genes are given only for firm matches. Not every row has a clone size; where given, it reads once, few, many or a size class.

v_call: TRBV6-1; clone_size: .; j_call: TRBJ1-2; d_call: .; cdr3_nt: TGTGCCAGCAGTGAACCCCCTAGGGGGGGCTACACCTTC; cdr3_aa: CASSEPPRGGYTF
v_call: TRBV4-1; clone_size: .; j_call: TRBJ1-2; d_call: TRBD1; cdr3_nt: TGCGCCAGCACCTTGGAACAGGGGATCCAAGGCTATGGCTACACCTTC; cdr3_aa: CASTLEQGIQGYGYTF
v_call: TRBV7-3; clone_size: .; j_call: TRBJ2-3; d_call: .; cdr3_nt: TGTGCCAGCACCTTACGACGGGGCGTCGGCACAGATACGCAGTATTTT; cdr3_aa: CASTLRRGVGTDTQYF
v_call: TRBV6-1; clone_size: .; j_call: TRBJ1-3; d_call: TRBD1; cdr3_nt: TGTGCCAGCATCAAGGGACAGGGCTCTGGAAACACCATATATTTT; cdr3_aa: CASIKGQGSGNTIYF
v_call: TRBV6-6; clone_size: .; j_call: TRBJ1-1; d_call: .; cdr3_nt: TGTGCCAGCACCCCCGGTCGTGGTGTCACTGAAGCTTTCTTT; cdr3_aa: CASTPGRGVTEAFF
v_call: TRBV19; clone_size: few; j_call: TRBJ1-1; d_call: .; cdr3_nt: TGTGCCAGTAGGGATCCAGCGTGGGGAAACACTGAAGCTTTCTTT; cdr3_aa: CASRDPAWGNTEAFF
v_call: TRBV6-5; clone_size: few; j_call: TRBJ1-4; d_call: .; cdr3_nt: TGTGCCAGCAGTCTACAGCTCCGGGAAAAACTGTTTTTT; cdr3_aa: CASSLQLREKLFF
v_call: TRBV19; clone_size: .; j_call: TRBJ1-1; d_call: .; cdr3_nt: TGTGCCAGTAGTATAACCACCCGGGGGACTGAAGCTTTCTTT; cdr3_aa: CASSITTRGTEAFF
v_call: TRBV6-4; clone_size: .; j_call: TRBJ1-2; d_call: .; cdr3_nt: TGTGCCAGCAGTCATGGGAAGGAGGGTAGCTATGGCTACACCTTC; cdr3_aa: CASSHGKEGSYGYTF
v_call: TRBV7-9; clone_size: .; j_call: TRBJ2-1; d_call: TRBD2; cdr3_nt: TGTGCCAGCAGCCTCGGGGCTAGCGGGAGGTATTACAATGAGCAGTTCTTC; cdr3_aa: CASSLGASGRYYNEQFF
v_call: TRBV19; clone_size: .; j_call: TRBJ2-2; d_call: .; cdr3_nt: TGTGCCAGTAGTCAAACAGGGTCGGCCGGGGAGCTGTTTTTT; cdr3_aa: CASSQTGSAGELFF
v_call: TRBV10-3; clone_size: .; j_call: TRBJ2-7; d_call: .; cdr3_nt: TGTGCCATCAGTAGGGGACGGGACTACGAGCAGTACTTC; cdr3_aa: CAISRGRDYEQYF
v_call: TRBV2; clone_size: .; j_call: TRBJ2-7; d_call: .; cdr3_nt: TGTGCCAGCACAACCGAGGGGTACGAGCAGTACTTC; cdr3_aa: CASTTEGYEQYF
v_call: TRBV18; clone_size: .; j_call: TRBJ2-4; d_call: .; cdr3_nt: TGTGCCAGCTCACCAAAGTCTGGGGGCATTCAGTACTTC; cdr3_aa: CASSPKSGGIQYF
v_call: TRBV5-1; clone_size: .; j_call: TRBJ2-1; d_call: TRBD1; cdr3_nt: TGCGCCAGCAGCTTGACAGGGGGTATGGGCAATGAGCAGTTCTTC; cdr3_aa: CASSLTGGMGNEQFF
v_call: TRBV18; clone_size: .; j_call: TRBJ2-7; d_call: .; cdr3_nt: TGTGCCAGCTCACCTGACAGTACCAAGGGCGAGCAGTACTTC; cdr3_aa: CASSPDSTKGEQYF
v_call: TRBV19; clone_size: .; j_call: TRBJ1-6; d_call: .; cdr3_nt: TGTGCCAGTAGCCAAGACAGGTTTTCACCCCTCCACTTT; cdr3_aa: CASSQDRFSPLHF
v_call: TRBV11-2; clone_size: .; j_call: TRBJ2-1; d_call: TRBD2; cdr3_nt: TGTGCCAGCCAGAGCCCGGGACTAGCCTACAATGAGCAGTTCTTC; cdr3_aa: CASQSPGLAYNEQFF
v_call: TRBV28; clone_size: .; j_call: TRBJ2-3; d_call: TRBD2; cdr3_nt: TGTGCCAGCAGTTTCCCGGGGGGGGCACGTGGGCAGTATTTT; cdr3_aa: CASSFPGGARGQYF
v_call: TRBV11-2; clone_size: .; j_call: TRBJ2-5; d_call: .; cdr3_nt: TGTGCCAGCAGCTTAGATCCGCAGGGGGGGAAGACCCAGTACTTC; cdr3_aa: CASSLDPQGGKTQYF
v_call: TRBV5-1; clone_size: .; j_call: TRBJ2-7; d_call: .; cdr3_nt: TGCGCCAGCAGCCGAACGGGCGGCTCCTACGAGCAGTACTTC; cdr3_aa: CASSRTGGSYEQYF
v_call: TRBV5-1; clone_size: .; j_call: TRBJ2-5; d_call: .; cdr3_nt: TGCGCCAGCAGCCCCGCAGGGAACCAAGAGACCCAGTACTTC; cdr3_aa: CASSPAGNQETQYF
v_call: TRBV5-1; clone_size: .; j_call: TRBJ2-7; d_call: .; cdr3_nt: TGCGCCAGCAGCTTGGCGAGCGGGCTCTCCTACGAGCAGTACTTC; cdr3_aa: CASSLASGLSYEQYF
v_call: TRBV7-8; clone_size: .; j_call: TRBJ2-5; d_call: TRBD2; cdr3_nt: TGTGCCAGCAGCCCTAGCGGAGCCCAAGAGACCCAGTACTTC; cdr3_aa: CASSPSGAQETQYF
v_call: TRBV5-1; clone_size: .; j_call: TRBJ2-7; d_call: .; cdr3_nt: TGCGCCAGCAGCTCTAAGAGGGACGGAAACGAGCAGTACTTC; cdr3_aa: CASSSKRDGNEQYF
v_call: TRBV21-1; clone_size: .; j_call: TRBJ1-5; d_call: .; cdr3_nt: .; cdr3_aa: CASSKVGVGNQPQHF
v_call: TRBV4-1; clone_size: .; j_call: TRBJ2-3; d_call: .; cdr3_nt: TGCGCCAGCAGCCAAAGTGGTTGGGCAGATACGCAGTATTTT; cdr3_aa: CASSQSGWADTQYF
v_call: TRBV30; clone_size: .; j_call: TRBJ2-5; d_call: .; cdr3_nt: TGTGCCTGGAGTGTGCCGCCGGAACAAGAAACCCAGTACTTC; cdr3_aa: CAWSVPPEQETQYF
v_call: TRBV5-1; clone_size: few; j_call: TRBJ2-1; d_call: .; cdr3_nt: TGCGCCAGCAGCTTGGAGGGAAATGAGCAGTTCTTC; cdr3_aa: CASSLEGNEQFF
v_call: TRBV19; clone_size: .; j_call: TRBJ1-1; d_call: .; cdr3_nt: TGTGCCAGTAGTATTCGACAGAGAATGAACACTGAAGCTTTCTTT; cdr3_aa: CASSIRQRMNTEAFF
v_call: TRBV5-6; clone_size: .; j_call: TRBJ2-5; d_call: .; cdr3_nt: TGTGCCAGCAGCTTGGGAGCCGGCGAGACCCAGTACTTC; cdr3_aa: CASSLGAGETQYF
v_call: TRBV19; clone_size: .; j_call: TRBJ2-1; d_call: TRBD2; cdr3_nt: TGTGCCAGTAGTATATCGGGGGGGAGCTCCTACAATGAGCAGTTCTTC; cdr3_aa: CASSISGGSSYNEQFF
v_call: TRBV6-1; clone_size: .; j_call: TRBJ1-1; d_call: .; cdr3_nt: TGTGCCAGCAGGGCACGGATGAACACTGAAGCTTTCTTT; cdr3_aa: CASRARMNTEAFF
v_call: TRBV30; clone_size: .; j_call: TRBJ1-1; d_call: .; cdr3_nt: TGTGCCTGGAGTGACGCACTGAGGGCTTTCTTT; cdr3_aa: CAWSDALRAFF
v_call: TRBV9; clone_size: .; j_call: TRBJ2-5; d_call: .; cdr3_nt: TGTGCCAGCAGCGGGAGACCCCAAGAGACCCAGTACTTC; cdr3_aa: CASSGRPQETQYF
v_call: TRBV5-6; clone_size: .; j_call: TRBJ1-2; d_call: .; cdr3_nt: TGTGCCAGCAGCTTGGTGGGGAATCCCTATGGCTACACCTTC; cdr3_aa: CASSLVGNPYGYTF
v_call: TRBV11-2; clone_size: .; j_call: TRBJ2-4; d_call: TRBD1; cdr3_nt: TGTGCCAGCAGCCCTCGCAGGGGGAACATTCAGTACTTC; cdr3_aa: CASSPRRGNIQYF
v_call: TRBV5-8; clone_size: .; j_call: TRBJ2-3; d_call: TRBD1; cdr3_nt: TGTGCCAGCAGCTTCTGGGCAGGGGGAAAGCTGAGCACAGATACGCAGTATTTT; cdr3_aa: CASSFWAGGKLSTDTQYF
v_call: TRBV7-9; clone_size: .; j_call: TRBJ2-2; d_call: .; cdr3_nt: TGTGCCAGCAGCTACCTCATTGTAATGCCGGCGGGCACCGGGGAGCTGTTTTTT; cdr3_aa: CASSYLIVMPAGTGELFF
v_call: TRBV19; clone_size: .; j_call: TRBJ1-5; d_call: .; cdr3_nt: TGTGCCAGTAGTATGAAAAGGGTCGAGCAGCCCCAGCATTTT; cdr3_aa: CASSMKRVEQPQHF
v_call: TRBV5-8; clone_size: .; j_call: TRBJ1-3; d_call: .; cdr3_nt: TGTGCCAGCAGCCCCGGACAGCTCTCTGGAAACACCATATATTTT; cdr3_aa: CASSPGQLSGNTIYF
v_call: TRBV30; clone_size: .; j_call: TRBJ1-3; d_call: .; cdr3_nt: TGTGCCTGGACAGGGGATGGAAACACCATATATTTT; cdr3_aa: CAWTGDGNTIYF
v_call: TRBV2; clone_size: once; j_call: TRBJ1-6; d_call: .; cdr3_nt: TGTGCCAGCAGAGGGGGGAATTCACCCCTCCACTTT; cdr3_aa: CASRGGNSPLHF
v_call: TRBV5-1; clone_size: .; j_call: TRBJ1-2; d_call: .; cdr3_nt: TGCGCCAGCAGCTTGGCTTCAGGGGAGGGCTATGGCTACACCTTC; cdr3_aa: CASSLASGEGYGYTF
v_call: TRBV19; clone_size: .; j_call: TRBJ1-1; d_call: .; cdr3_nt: TGTGCCAGCCGGGCTTGGGCAGGGCCCCGCCTGAACACTGAAGCTTTCTTT; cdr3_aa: CASRAWAGPRLNTEAFF
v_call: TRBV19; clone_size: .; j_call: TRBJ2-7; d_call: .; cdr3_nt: TGTGCCAGTAGTATAGATGTGCTGGCCTCCGCCTACGAGCAGTACTTC; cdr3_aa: CASSIDVLASAYEQYF
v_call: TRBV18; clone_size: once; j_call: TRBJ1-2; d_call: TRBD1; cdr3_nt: TGTGCCAGCTCACCACCTCTTCGACAGGGGGACTATGGCTACACCTTC; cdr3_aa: CASSPPLRQGDYGYTF
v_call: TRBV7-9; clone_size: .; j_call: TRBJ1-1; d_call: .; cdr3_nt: TGTGCCAGCAGCTTTTTGGGTATCGCGACTGAAGCTTTCTTT; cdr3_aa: CASSFLGIATEAFF
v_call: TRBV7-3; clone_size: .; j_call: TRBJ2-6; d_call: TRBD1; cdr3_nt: TGTGCCAGCAGCTTAAGGACAGGGGGTTCTGGGGCCAACGTCCTGACTTTC; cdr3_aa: CASSLRTGGSGANVLTF
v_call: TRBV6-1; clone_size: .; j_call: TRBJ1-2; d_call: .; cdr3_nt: TGTGCCAGCAGAAGGCGGAAACCTAACTATGGCTACACCTTC; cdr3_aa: CASRRRKPNYGYTF
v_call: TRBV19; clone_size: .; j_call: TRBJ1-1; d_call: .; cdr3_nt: TGTGCCAGTAGTATTATGGCACCCACTGAAGCTTTCTTT; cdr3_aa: CASSIMAPTEAFF
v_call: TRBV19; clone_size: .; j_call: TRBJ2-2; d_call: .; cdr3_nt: TGTGCCAGTAGTATATTAAAATGGAGGGGAACCGGGGAGCTGTTTTTT; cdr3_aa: CASSILKWRGTGELFF
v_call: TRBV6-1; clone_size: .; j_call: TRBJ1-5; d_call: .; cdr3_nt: TGTGCCAGCAGTGAAGTTGGAGGGCAGAATCAGCCCCAGCATTTT; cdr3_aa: CASSEVGGQNQPQHF
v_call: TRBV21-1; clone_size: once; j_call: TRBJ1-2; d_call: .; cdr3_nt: TGTGCCAGCAGCAAAGAGGAGGGGAACTATGGCTACACCTTC; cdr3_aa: CASSKEEGNYGYTF
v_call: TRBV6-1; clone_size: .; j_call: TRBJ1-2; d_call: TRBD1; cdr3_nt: TGTGCCAGCAGTGCGGGACAGGGTTGGGGTAGAGGCTACACCTTC; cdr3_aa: CASSAGQGWGRGYTF
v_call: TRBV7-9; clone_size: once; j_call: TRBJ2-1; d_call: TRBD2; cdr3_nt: TGTGCCAGCAGCTTAGCTCCTAGCGGGAGAGGTAATGAGCAGTTCTTC; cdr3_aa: CASSLAPSGRGNEQFF
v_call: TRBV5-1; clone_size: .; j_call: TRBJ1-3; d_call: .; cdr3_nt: TGCGCCAGCAGCTTGGTTCCGGACAGTCCCCCCTCTGGAAACACCATATATTTT; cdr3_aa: CASSLVPDSPPSGNTIYF
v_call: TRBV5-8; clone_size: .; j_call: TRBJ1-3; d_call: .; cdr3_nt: TGTGCCAGCAGCCTGCCATGGGCCGGAAACACCATATATTTT; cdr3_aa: CASSLPWAGNTIYF
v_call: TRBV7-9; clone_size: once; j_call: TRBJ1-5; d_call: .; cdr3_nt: TGTGCCAGCAGCCGTAATAGCAATCAGCCCCAGCATTTT; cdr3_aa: CASSRNSNQPQHF
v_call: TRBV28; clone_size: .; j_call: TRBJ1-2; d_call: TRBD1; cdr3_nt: TGTGCCAGCAGTTTGGTGGGGACAGGGTATGGCTACACCTTC; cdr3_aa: CASSLVGTGYGYTF